Following are 25 T cell receptor beta chains from one sample sequenced in a study of cytomegalovirus exposure and HLA in healthy donors. Some clones are missing from TCRdb's copy, which holds only in-frame ones; the method was immunoSEQ multiplex PCR. The sample shows some 120,000 clones, approximately 89% of them seen only once. Source material: PBMCs. The receptors derive from a young woman in good health and CMV-seronegative.

V gene TRBV4-1 combines with J gene TRBJ1-1; no clear D gene. The V end was cut by 2 bases, the J end by 1 base, with 8 bases between. Germline lookup yields CDR1 MGHRA and CDR2 YSYEKL. The CDR3 totals 14 residues. DNA for the CDR3: TGCGCCAGCAGCCAACCTAAAGAGAACACTGAAGCTTTCTTT. It codes for CASSQPKENTEAFF.

This clone was detected a few times. The chain links TRBV5-1 to TRBJ2-7; 7 bases match TRBD1. Germline V gene data show CDR1 as SGHRS and CDR2 as YFSETQ. This CDR3 is 13 amino acids long. V dropped 3 bases and J dropped 0; count of bases not matched to a gene: 0. The CDR3 region has the DNA TGCGCCAGCAGCTGGGACAGCTCCTACGAGCAGTACTTC. Translated, it gives CASSWDSSYEQYF.

The J gene is TRBJ2-3, the V gene TRBV11-2, with TRBD2 identical over 9 bases. CDR3 length equals 17 residues. Germline assignment: CDR1 SGHAT and CDR2 FQNNGV. V trimming: 5 bases; J trimming: 5 bases; junction bases outside the gene matches: 14. This chain's CDR3 is CASSQRGAGGPGDTQYF. CDR3 bases: TGTGCCAGCAGCCAGAGGGGTGCGGGAGGGCCCGGAGATACGCAGTATTTT.

In this sample, this clone turned up many times. This chain joins TRBV29-1 and TRBJ1-5; D is ambiguous. The CDR3 covers 12 residues. Germline V gives CDR1 SQVTM, CDR2 ANQGSEA. The ends were cut back, 4 bases at V and 3 bases at J, with 7 bases in the middle. Here the CDR3 DNA reads TGCAGCGTTGGAGGGCCCAATCAGCCCCAGCATTTT. Its protein is CSVGGPNQPQHF.

The chain combines TRBV5-6 with TRBJ1-4; 7 nucleotides line up with TRBD1. The germline V gene encodes CDR1 SGHDT and CDR2 YYEEEE. The CDR3 loop spans 19 amino acids. Unmatched junction bases numbered 15, after V lost 1 base and J lost 3 bases. The CDR3 loop reads CASSLFILDREAANEKLFF. DNA for the CDR3: TGTGCCAGCAGCTTGTTTATTCTCGACAGGGAGGCGGCTAATGAAAAACTGTTTTTT.

CDR3 bases: TGTGCCAGCAGCTCCCTAGCGGGAGGATCTAATGAGCAGTTCTTC. It codes for CASSSLAGGSNEQFF. The V call is TRBV7-9, the J call TRBJ2-1, with 11 nucleotides matching TRBD2. Germline-derived CDR1 and CDR2 are SEHNR and FQNEAQ (reference sequence). V trimming: 4 bases; J trimming: 7 bases; junction bases outside the gene matches: 6. The CDR3 contains 15 residues.

This chain joins TRBV27 and TRBJ1-1; 7 nucleotides agree with TRBD1. CDR1 is MNHEY and CDR2 is SMNVEV in the germline V gene (reference sequence). V lost 0 bases, J lost 8 bases, and 9 bases stayed unmatched. The CDR3 runs 15 residues. CDR3 protein: CASSLSIVGQKEAFF. DNA for the CDR3: TGTGCCAGCAGTTTATCGATCGTGGGACAGAAGGAAGCTTTCTTT.

The chain has TRBV18 and TRBJ2-7; 9 nucleotides agree with TRBD2. With V trimmed by 0 bases and J by 3 bases, 9 bases remained unmatched. The CDR3 contains 17 residues. Per the germline V gene, CDR1 is KGHSH and CDR2 is LQKENI. The CDR3 protein is CASSPPVFLAGHYEQYF. CDR3 coding DNA: TGTGCCAGCTCACCACCGGTTTTCCTAGCGGGACACTACGAGCAGTACTTC. Full variable domain (missing parts from reference TRBV18 and TRBJ2-7): NAGVMQNPRHLVRRRGQEARLRCSPMKGHSHVYWYRQLPEEGLKFMVYLQKENIIDESGMPKERFSAEFPKEGPSILRIQQVVRGDSAAYFCASSPPVFLAGHYEQYFGPGTRLTVT.

The V and J genes are TRBV7-9 and TRBJ1-4; D not resolved. CDR3 length: 15 residues. Germline V gene sequence: CDR1 SEHNR, CDR2 FQNEAQ (reference sequence). V lost 6 bases, J lost 8 bases, and 19 bases lay in between. CDR3 sequence: CASSRPGYPEEKLFF. Written as DNA, the CDR3 is TGTGCCAGCAGTCGGCCGGGATATCCGGAGGAAAAACTGTTTTTT.

This clone was seen once. The V gene is TRBV19, the J gene TRBJ2-1, with D possibly matching TRBD1 (5 bases). The CDR3 loop spans 14 amino acids. Trimming left V 3 bases short and J 2 bases short, with 8 bases between. CDR1 and CDR2 (germline): LNHDA, SQIVND (reference sequence). The CDR3 DNA reads TGTGCCAGTAGTATTTCACAGGCCTACAATGAGCAGTTCTTC. It yields the protein CASSISQAYNEQFF.

The genes are TRBV18 and TRBJ1-1, with D perhaps TRBD1 (6 bases). From germline, CDR1 is KGHSH and CDR2 LQKENI. This CDR3 spans 15 amino acids. V lost 10 bases and J lost 1, with 19 bases in between. The CDR3, as DNA: TGTGCCACCTCGGACAGCGAACTAAAGAACACTGAAGCTTTCTTT. This codes for CATSDSELKNTEAFF.

This clone showed up just once. The chain couples TRBV6-1 to TRBJ1-2, with 8 bases fitting TRBD1. V shed 4 bases, J shed 2 bases, and the junction held 6 bases outside the gene matches. Germline CDR1 MNHNS, CDR2 SASEGT. There are 15 residues in the CDR3. CDR3 sequence (DNA): TGTGCCAGCAGTGGGAATCAGGGGGCGAACTATGGCTACACCTTC. Translation gives CASSGNQGANYGYTF.

V and J are TRBV2 and TRBJ2-1, with 9 bases aligning to TRBD1. With 6 bases clipped from V and 4 bases from J, the junction kept 10 bases outside the gene matches. Germline V gives CDR1 SNHLY, CDR2 FYNNEI. CDR3 length: 16 residues. The CDR3 loop reads CASSDLTGTGYNEQFF. As DNA, the CDR3 is TGTGCCAGCAGCGACCTTACCGGGACAGGGTACAATGAGCAGTTCTTC.

This chain links TRBV6-1 with TRBJ2-7, with 11 bases aligning to TRBD1. There are 14 residues in the CDR3. V lost 6 bases and J lost 6; bases outside the gene matches: 7. CDR1 is MNHNS and CDR2 is SASEGT in the germline V gene. The CDR3 nucleotides read TGTGCCAGCAGGCCGGGACAGGGGGGGAGCGAGCAGTACGTC. It specifies CASRPGQGGSEQYV.

This clone has only a few counts. CDR3 coding DNA: TGTGCCAGCAGCTTAAACAGGGGGCAGGGCTACACCTTC. The encoded protein is CASSLNRGQGYTF. V usage is TRBV7-6 and J usage is TRBJ1-2; TRBD1 agrees at 9 bases. This CDR3 is 13 amino acids long. Trimming took 2 bases from V and 8 from J; bases not matched to a gene: 3. From germline, CDR1 is SGHVS and CDR2 FNYEAQ.

V gene TRBV7-8 combines with J gene TRBJ2-5; D possibly corresponds to TRBD1 (6 bases). CDR3 length: 13 amino acids. V lost 5 bases, J lost 3 bases, and 10 bases lay in between. CDR1 and CDR2 from the germline V gene are SGHVS and FQNEAQ. The CDR3 spells CASSPAGEETQYF. DNA of the CDR3: TGTGCCAGCAGCCCAGCAGGGGAAGAGACCCAGTACTTC.

This chain joins TRBV28 and TRBJ2-3; a possible D gene is TRBD1 (6 bases). V lost 6 bases and J lost 3, with 16 bases in between. The CDR3 spans 15 residues. The germline CDR1 and CDR2 sequences are MDHEN and SYDVKM. For the CDR3, the DNA is TGTGCCAGCAGCGAGGTCCAGGGGTGGACAGATACGCAGTATTTT. Its translation is CASSEVQGWTDTQYF. The full variable domain, with the rest looked up from reference TRBV28 and TRBJ2-3, is DVKVTQSSRYLVKRTGEKVFLECVQDMDHENMFWYRQDPGLGLRLIYFSYDVKMKEKGDIPEGYSVSREKKERFSLILESASTNQTSMYLCASSEVQGWTDTQYFGPGTRLTVL.

This clone was recorded once. This chain links TRBV5-1 with TRBJ2-4, with D hard to call. Germline V gene sequence: CDR1 SGHRS, CDR2 YFSETQ. Trimming shortened V by 0 bases and J by 1 base, and 5 bases separated the two germline ends. This CDR3 is 14 amino acids long. CDR3 sequence reads: CASSLDGAKNIQYF. DNA of the CDR3: TGCGCCAGCAGCTTGGACGGGGCCAAAAACATTCAGTACTTC.

The J gene is TRBJ2-7, the V gene TRBV27, with TRBD2 matching 11 bases. This CDR3 is built from 16 residues. Trimming at V came to 5 bases and at J to 5 bases, leaving 11 bases not matched to a gene. Per germline, CDR1 MNHEY and CDR2 SMNVEV (reference sequence). The CDR3 nucleotides are TGTGCCAGCAGTCCGGGACTAGCGGAGACACACCACGAGCAGTACGTC. Its protein is CASSPGLAETHHEQYV.

The chain uses TRBV19 and TRBJ1-5; TRBD1 matches at 9 bases. This CDR3 region has 15 residues. The V and J ends lost 5 bases and 3 bases, in that order; junction bases with no gene match: 5. From germline, CDR1 is LNHDA and CDR2 SQIVND (reference sequence). The CDR3 sequence: CASSPGTGFNQPQHF. The CDR3 DNA sequence: TGTGCCAGTAGTCCCGGGACAGGGTTCAATCAGCCCCAGCATTTT.

The CDR3 coding sequence is TGTGCCAGCAGTGACTCGAAGGGGCGGGAGGCGGGACAGTACTTC. Amino acid sequence: CASSDSKGREAGQYF. The chain employs TRBV6-4 and TRBJ2-7, with 8 nucleotides matching TRBD2. The CDR3 is 15 residues long. Unmatched junction bases numbered 11, after V lost 0 bases and J lost 10 bases. Germline V CDR1 and CDR2: MRHNA, SNTAGT.

This sequence joins TRBV7-9 and TRBJ2-7; tentative D call: TRBD1 (5 bases). V lost 0 bases and J lost 2, with 8 bases in between. The germline V gene encodes CDR1 SEHNR and CDR2 FQNEAQ (reference sequence). The CDR3 extends over 14 amino acids. DNA of the CDR3: TGTGCCAGCAGCTTAGCGCAGGGCCCCTACGAGCAGTACTTC. Protein: CASSLAQGPYEQYF.

V gene TRBV5-4 combines with J gene TRBJ2-1; D is unresolved. V was pared by 2 bases and J by 8 bases, with 20 bases between. The CDR3 runs to 16 residues. Germline CDR1 is SGHNT and CDR2 is YYREEE (reference sequence). The CDR3 here is CASSLPTVAMVYEQFF. The CDR3 DNA reads as TGTGCCAGCAGCTTACCGACTGTTGCCATGGTCTATGAGCAGTTCTTC.

The V gene is TRBV15, the J gene TRBJ2-3; no clear D gene. Germline V gene lookup returns CDR1 LNHNV and CDR2 YYDKDF (reference sequence). CDR3 size: 13 residues. Deletions cut 4 bases from V and 4 bases from J, with 9 bases between. The CDR3 loop reads CATSNSLPDTQYF. CDR3 in DNA: TGTGCCACCAGCAACAGTCTCCCAGATACGCAGTATTTT.

This chain joins TRBV18 and TRBJ2-2; no definite D call. V was clipped by 3 bases and J by 0 bases, with 8 bases between them. CDR3 size: 15 residues. CDR1 KGHSH and CDR2 LQKENI come from the germline V gene. The CDR3 spells CASSPYTPNTGELFF. The CDR3 DNA is TGTGCCAGCTCACCGTACACCCCGAACACCGGGGAGCTGTTTTTT.